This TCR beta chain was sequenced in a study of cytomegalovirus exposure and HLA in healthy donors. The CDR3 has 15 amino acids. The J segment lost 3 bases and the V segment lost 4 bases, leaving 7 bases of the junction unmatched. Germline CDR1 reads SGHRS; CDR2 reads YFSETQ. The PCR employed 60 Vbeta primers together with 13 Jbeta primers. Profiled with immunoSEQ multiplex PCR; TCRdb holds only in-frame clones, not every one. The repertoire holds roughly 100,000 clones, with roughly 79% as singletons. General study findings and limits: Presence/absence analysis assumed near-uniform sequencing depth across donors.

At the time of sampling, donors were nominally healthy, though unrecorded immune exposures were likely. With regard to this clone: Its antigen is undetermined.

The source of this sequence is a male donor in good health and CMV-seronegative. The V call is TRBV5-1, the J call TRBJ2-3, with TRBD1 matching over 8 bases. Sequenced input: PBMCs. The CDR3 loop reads CASSRGQGGTDTQYF. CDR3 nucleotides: TGCGCCAGCAGCCGCGGACAGGGTGGAACAGATACGCAGTATTTT.